These 9 T cell receptor beta chains share one sample of origin, sequenced in a study of cytomegalovirus exposure and HLA in healthy donors. The PCR contained 60 Vbeta and 13 Jbeta primers. Here immunoSEQ multiplex PCR was the method, and the copy in TCRdb shows in-frame clones only, minus some. The sample consists of about 98,000 clones, roughly 80% of them appearing once. Sample: PBMCs. The receptor source for this set is a man aged 60 to 75 in good health and CMV-seropositive.

Only one count was recorded for this clone. This sequence joins TRBV2 and TRBJ2-3, with D hard to call. Germline CDR1 and CDR2: SNHLY and FYNNEI. V lost 6 bases to trimming and J lost 4 bases, with 14 bases between them. The CDR3 is 14 amino acids. The CDR3 is CASRLVSRSDTQYF. The CDR3 DNA reads as TGTGCCAGCAGGCTGGTTTCGCGCTCAGATACGCAGTATTTT.

V and J are TRBV19 and TRBJ2-5; 7 bases are shared with TRBD2. This CDR3 has 16 amino acids. Germline CDR1 LNHDA, CDR2 SQIVND (reference sequence). Losses at the gene ends were 7 bases for V and 7 bases for J; bases not matched to a gene: 18. This chain's CDR3 is CASTAPTAAGGGTQYF. CDR3 coding DNA: TGTGCCAGTACTGCGCCAACCGCGGCGGGCGGGGGGACCCAGTACTTC.

In this sample, this clone turned up once. The chain carries TRBV5-3 and TRBJ2-2; D may be TRBD2 (6 bases). TRBV5-3 is noted as an ORF with a role that remains uncertain. The CDR3 spans 15 residues. Trimming cost V 1 base and J 6 bases, with 13 bases left between them. Here the CDR3 reads CARSLWWRGPGELFF. In DNA form, the CDR3 reads TGTGCCAGAAGCTTGTGGTGGCGGGGTCCCGGGGAGCTGTTTTTT.

The rearrangement joins TRBV29-1 to TRBJ2-2, with D maybe TRBD1 (5 bases). The CDR3 has 12 residues. Germline V gene sequence: CDR1 SQVTM, CDR2 ANQGSEA. Trimming removed 3 bases from V and 7 bases from J, with 9 bases in between. The CDR3 DNA is TGCAGCGTTGAGCAGGGCGGCGGGGAGCTGTTTTTT. Its translation: CSVEQGGGELFF.

The chain uses TRBV7-9 and TRBJ1-2; 9 positions match TRBD1. V lost 4 bases to trimming and J lost 5 bases; unmatched junction nucleotides: 2. The germline V gene has CDR1 SEHNR and CDR2 FQNEAQ (reference sequence). The CDR3 has 13 residues. CDR3 protein: CASSSDRGYGYTF. As DNA, the CDR3 is TGTGCCAGCAGCTCGGACAGGGGATATGGCTACACCTTC.

This clone was counted only a few times. The gene calls are TRBV4-1 and TRBJ2-7; D is unclear. V was shortened by 0 bases and J by 1 base, with 13 bases between the two germline ends. This CDR3 comprises 16 residues. Germline V CDR1 and CDR2: MGHRA, YSYEKL. Here the CDR3 reads CASSQDRLVSSYEQYF. The DNA for the CDR3 is TGCGCCAGCAGCCAAGATCGTTTAGTCTCGTCCTACGAGCAGTACTTC.

The J gene is TRBJ1-6, the V gene TRBV5-1; perhaps TRBD1 as D (5 bases). The CDR3 runs to 15 residues. V lost 7 bases, J lost 7 bases, and 18 bases lay in between. The V gene's germline CDR1 is SGHRS and CDR2 YFSETQ. CDR3 nucleotide sequence: TGCGCCAGCCAACCGGAGGGGCGCCCAAATTCACCCCTCCACTTT. It encodes CASQPEGRPNSPLHF. The full variable domain, in which reference TRBV5-1 and TRBJ1-6 provide the parts outside the CDR3, is KAGVTQTPRYLIKTRGQQVTLSCSPISGHRSVSWYQQTPGQGLQFLFEYFSETQRNKGNFPGRFSGRQFSNSRSEMNVSTLELGDSALYLCASQPEGRPNSPLHFGNGTRLTVT.

This chain joins TRBV19 and TRBJ2-1, with D perhaps TRBD1 (6 bases). V dropped 7 bases and J dropped 5 bases, with 15 bases sitting between them. This CDR3 has 14 amino acids. The germline V gene encodes CDR1 LNHDA and CDR2 SQIVND (reference sequence). CDR3 in DNA: TGTGCCAGTAAGAAGCAGGGGTTAAACAATGAGCAGTTCTTC. Protein: CASKKQGLNNEQFF.

This chain links TRBV15 with TRBJ2-5; 11 bases align to TRBD2. The DNA end is more similar to TRBJ2-7, so the J call may be wrong. Looked up from germline, CDR1 is LNHNV and CDR2 is YYDKDF (reference sequence). The CDR3 sequence is 15 residues long. CDR3 amino acids: CATSRLAGGHYEQYF. DNA for the CDR3: TGTGCCACCAGCAGACTAGCGGGGGGCCACTACGAGCAGTACTTC.